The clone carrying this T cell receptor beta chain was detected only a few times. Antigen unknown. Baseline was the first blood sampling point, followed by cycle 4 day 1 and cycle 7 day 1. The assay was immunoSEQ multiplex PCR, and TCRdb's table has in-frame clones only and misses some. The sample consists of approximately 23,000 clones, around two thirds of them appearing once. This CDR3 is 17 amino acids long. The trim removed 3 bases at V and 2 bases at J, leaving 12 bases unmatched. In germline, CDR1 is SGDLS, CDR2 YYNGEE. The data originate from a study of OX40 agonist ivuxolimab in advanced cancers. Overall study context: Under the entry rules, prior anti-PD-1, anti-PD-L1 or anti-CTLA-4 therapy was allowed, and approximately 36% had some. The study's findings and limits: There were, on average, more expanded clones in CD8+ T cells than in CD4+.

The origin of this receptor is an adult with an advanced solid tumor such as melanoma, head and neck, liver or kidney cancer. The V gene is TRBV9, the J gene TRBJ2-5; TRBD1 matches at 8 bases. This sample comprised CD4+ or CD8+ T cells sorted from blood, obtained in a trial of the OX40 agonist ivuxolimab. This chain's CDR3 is CASSGGGTGLIQETQYF. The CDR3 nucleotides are TGTGCCAGCAGCGGAGGCGGGACAGGCTTAATACAAGAGACCCAGTACTTC.